This paragraph covers one TCR beta chain sequence. What this receptor recognizes is not known. It has no much larger one-base neighbor in the sample; base qualities were not kept. V is shortened by 3 bases, J by 7 bases, and the region joining them spans 13 bases. The germline V gene (reference sequence) supplies CDR1 GTSNPN and CDR2 SVGIG. The CDR3 runs 13 residues from the cysteine to the phenylalanine. The DNA shown is the 39-base CDR3, in frame from base 1. TCRbeta CDR3 regions were amplified from genomic DNA by means of the immunoSEQ Assay, a bias-controlled multiplex PCR. Per the authors' processing: The number of nucleated cells in each sample was estimated from the amplification of reference gene primers within the assay. To quantify the absolute abundance of each unique TCRbeta CDR3 rearrangement, sequence reads were collapsed and filtered. For each sample, productive Simpson clonality was calculated as the square root of Simpson's diversity index over productive rearrangements. This immuneACCESS table, as held by TCRdb, lists in-frame sequences with V and J called but not all clones. Of the missing ones, under half trace to an unresolved V gene in checked studies; the others have no known cause. V and J calls and clone size follow that table, whereas D and trimming were derived from the DNA. In this sample the table shows roughly 200,000 clones, approximately 86% of which occur a single time. The ten largest make up approximately 2.9% of the sample.

Each collaborating institution followed its own protocols to collect whole blood in K2EDTA tubes. For TCRbeta analysis, collaborators shipped samples in one of three forms: frozen whole blood, isolated PBMCs, or DNA extracted from either of those sample types. This entry is derived from a study of blood T cell repertoires in COVID-19 (dated by TCRdb to 2020 to 2021). Some background on the complete study: Samples covering the acute and convalescent phases of COVID-19 were provided by collaborators in the United States, Italy and Spain. Deeply sampled blood TCRbeta repertoires from subjects exposed to, actively infected with, or recovered from COVID-19 were included in the dataset. Sample metadata almost always included a de-identified subject ID, COVID-19 status, age in years and sex. The material from the prospective study consisted of cDNA or gDNA derived from T cells, B-cell-depleted T cells, or PBMCs. A freely available public database, intended as a resource for researchers studying the immune response to SARS-CoV-2, is where the repertoires were released. The samples were drawn from the first 160 participants of the ongoing ImmuneRACE study and from over a thousand subjects provided by 6 global collaborators. Where HLA class I and class II types were available, the types were taken from metadata supplied by the sample provider, not from assay-based typing. Paper-wide results and their limitations: Clinical and demographic metadata were provided uncurated, with the amount varying by source and participant.

Sequenced material: peripheral blood. The receptor was derived from a man aged 60 to 75 with acute or convalescent COVID-19. The receptor chain draws on TRBV30 and TRBJ1-5; the D gene lacks a confident call. CDR3 protein: CAWRAGIGQPQHF. The DNA sequence follows: TGTGCCTGGAGGGCAGGTATCGGCCAGCCCCAGCATTTT.